A selection of T cell receptor beta chains follows, all from one sample in a study of cytomegalovirus exposure and HLA in healthy donors. TCRdb's copy holds only in-frame clones and misses some; the assay was immunoSEQ multiplex PCR. The sample lists under 150,000 clones; about 80% were seen once. Source material: PBMCs. The receptors shown here come from a man younger than 40 in good health and CMV-seropositive. CDR3s include the opening cysteine and the closing phenylalanine or tryptophan.

v_call: TRBV29-1; cdr3_aa: CSVALLAGELQETQYF
v_call: TRBV5-4; cdr3_aa: CASSSGTRGEQFF
v_call: TRBV5-1; cdr3_aa: CASSSGGPPYEQYF
v_call: TRBV6-5; cdr3_aa: CATSRSGRKEETQYF
v_call: TRBV27; cdr3_aa: CASSPLTKSSYEQYF
v_call: TRBV5-1; cdr3_aa: CASSLGGQGVEQYF
v_call: TRBV29-1; cdr3_aa: CSVVDTRFTDTQYF
v_call: TRBV19; cdr3_aa: CASSISRGGNEQFF
v_call: TRBV13; cdr3_aa: CASSLSTWGQANYGYTF
v_call: TRBV7-9; cdr3_aa: CASSLETDEQYF
v_call: TRBV12-1; cdr3_aa: CASSFAARQPDFYGYTF
v_call: TRBV7-3; cdr3_aa: CASSLDHSIDEQFF
v_call: TRBV2; cdr3_aa: CASSVTAGYGYTF
v_call: TRBV9; cdr3_aa: CASSPNPGTGGGEKLFF
v_call: TRBV7-2; cdr3_aa: CASSLDVRQGIQHF
v_call: TRBV10-3; cdr3_aa: CAISDSGAGGNTIYF
v_call: TRBV11-2; cdr3_aa: CASSIRTGVNEQFF
v_call: TRBV30; cdr3_aa: CAWSVDTYEQYF
v_call: TRBV7-9; cdr3_aa: CASSLLAGNTEAFF
v_call: TRBV27; cdr3_aa: CASSLRGLEETQYF
v_call: TRBV27; cdr3_aa: CASTPGTGGNTEAFF
v_call: TRBV2; cdr3_aa: CASSGVRTEAFF
v_call: TRBV7-2; cdr3_aa: CASSWREWGGTQYF
v_call: TRBV6-4; cdr3_aa: CASSDPGHRTRLAGGGYQVYEQYF
v_call: TRBV6-4; cdr3_aa: CASSDGQGADTQYF